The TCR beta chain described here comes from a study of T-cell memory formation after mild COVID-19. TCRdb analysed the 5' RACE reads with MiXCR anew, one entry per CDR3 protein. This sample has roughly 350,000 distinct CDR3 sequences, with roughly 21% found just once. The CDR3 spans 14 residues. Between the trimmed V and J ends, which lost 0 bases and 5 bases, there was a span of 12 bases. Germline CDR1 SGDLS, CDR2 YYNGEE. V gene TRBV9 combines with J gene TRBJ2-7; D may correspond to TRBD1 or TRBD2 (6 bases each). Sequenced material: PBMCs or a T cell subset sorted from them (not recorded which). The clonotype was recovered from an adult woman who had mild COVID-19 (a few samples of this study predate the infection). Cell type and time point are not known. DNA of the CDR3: TGTGCCAGCAGCGTAGGAGGGGGGCTGGACGAGCAGTACTTC. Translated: CASSVGGGLDEQYF.